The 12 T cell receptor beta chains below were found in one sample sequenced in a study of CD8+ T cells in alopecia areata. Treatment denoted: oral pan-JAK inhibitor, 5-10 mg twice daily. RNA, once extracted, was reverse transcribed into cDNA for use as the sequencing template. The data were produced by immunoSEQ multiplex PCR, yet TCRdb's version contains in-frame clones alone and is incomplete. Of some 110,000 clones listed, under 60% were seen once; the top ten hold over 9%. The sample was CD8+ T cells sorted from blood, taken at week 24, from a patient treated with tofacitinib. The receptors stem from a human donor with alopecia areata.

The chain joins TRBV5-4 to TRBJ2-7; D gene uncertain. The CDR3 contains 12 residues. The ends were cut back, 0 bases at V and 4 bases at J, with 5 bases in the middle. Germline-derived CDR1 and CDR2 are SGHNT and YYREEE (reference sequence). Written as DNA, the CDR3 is TGTGCCAGCAGCTTGGGGGGATACGAGCAGTACTTC. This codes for CASSLGGYEQYF.

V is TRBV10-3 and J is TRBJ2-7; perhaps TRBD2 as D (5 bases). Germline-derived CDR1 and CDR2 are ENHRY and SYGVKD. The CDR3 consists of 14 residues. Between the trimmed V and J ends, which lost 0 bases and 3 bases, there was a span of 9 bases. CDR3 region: CAISESGVRYEQYF. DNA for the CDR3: TGTGCCATCAGTGAGTCCGGGGTCCGCTACGAGCAGTACTTC.

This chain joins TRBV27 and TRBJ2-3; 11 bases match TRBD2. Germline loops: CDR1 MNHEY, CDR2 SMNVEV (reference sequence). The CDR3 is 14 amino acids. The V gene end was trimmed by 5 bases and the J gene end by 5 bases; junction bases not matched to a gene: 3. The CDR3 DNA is TGTGCCAGCAGTCCCGGGACTAGCGGAGATACGCAGTATTTT. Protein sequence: CASSPGTSGDTQYF.

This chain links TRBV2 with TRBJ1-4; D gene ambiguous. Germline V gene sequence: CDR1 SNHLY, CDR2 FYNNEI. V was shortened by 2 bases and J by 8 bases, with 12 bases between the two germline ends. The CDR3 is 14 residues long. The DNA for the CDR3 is TGTGCCAGCAGTGAACCCCCGGGGAGAGAAAAACTGTTTTTT. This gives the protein CASSEPPGREKLFF.

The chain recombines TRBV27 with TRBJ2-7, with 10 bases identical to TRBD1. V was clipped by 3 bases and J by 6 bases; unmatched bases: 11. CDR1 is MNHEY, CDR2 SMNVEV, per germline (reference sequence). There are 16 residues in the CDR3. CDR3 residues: CASSLAPGTGDTEQYF. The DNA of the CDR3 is TGTGCCAGCAGTTTGGCCCCCGGGACAGGGGATACCGAGCAGTACTTC.

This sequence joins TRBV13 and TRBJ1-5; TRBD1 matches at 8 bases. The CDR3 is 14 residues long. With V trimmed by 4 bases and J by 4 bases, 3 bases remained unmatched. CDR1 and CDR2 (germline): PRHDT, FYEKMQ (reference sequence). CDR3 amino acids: CASSSGGLNQPQHF. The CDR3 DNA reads TGTGCCAGCAGCTCAGGGGGCTTGAATCAGCCCCAGCATTTT.

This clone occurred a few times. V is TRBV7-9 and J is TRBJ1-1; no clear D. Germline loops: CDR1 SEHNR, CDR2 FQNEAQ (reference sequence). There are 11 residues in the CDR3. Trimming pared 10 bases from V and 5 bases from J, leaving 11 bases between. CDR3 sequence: CATVLGTEAFF. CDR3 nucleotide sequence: TGTGCCACGGTGCTTGGGACTGAAGCTTTCTTT.

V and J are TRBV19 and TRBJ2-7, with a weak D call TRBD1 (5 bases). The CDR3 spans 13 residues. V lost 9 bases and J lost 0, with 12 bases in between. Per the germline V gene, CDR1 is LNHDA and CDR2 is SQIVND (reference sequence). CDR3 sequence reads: CASSLDTSYEQYF. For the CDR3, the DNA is TGTGCCAGCTCACTGGACACCTCCTACGAGCAGTACTTC.

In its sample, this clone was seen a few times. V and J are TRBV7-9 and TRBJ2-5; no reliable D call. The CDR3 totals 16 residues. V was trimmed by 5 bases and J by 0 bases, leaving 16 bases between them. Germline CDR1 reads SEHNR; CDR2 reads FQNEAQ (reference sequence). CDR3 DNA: TGTGCCAGCAGCCAAATTAGAGGACCGAACCAAGAGACCCAGTACTTC. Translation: CASSQIRGPNQETQYF.

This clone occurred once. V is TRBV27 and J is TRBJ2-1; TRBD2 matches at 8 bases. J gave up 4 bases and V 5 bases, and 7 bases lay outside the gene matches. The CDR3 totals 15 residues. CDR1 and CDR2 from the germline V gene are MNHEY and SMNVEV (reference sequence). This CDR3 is CASSPTSDFYNEQFF. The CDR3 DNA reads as TGTGCCAGCAGTCCGACTAGCGACTTTTACAATGAGCAGTTCTTC.

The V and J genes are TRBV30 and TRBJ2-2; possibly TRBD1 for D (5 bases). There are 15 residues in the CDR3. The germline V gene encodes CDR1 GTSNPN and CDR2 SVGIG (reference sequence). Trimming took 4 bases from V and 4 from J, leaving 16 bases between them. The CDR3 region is CAWKTITGRTGELFF. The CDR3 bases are TGTGCCTGGAAGACAATTACAGGACGCACCGGGGAGCTGTTTTTT.

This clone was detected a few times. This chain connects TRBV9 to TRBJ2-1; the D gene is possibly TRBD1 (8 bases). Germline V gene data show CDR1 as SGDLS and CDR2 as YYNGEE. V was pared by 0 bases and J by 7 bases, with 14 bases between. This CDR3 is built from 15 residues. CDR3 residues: CASSVATGGANEQFF. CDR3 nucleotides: TGTGCCAGCAGCGTAGCTACAGGGGGGGCTAATGAGCAGTTCTTC.